Listed here are 23 T cell receptor beta chains from one sample, sequenced in a study of response to subunit inactivated influenza vaccine. One entry per CDR3 protein results from TCRdb running MiXCR on the RT-PCR reads. The repertoire includes about 570,000 distinct CDR3 sequences, 12% of them detected once, and about 10% sits in the top ten. This sample comprised PBMCs from blood, obtained on the day of vaccination. The receptors were gathered from a man aged 50 to 59 who received an inactivated influenza vaccine.

V usage is TRBV6-5 and J usage is TRBJ2-5; D not certain. Looked up from germline, CDR1 is MNHEY and CDR2 is SVGAGI. The V and J ends lost 5 bases and 7 bases respectively, with 11 bases between them. The CDR3 extends over 12 amino acids. DNA of the CDR3: TGTGCCAGCAGTCATCCCCTTGGGACCCAGTACTTC. Translating it yields CASSHPLGTQYF.

The chain joins TRBV12-3 or TRBV12-4 to TRBJ2-1; 7 nucleotides agree with TRBD2. After removal of 5 bases from V and 8 bases from J, the junction contained 12 bases not matched to a gene. CDR3 length: 15 amino acids. CDR3 residues: CASSRLAGVQYEQFF. CDR3 DNA sequence: TGTGCCAGCAGTCGTCTGGCGGGAGTTCAGTATGAGCAGTTCTTC.

This clonotype was picked up a small number of times. The V call is TRBV4-3, the J call TRBJ2-3; D perhaps matches TRBD2 (5 bases). Germline CDR1 LGHNA, CDR2 YSLEER. The CDR3 spans 15 residues. V was clipped by 3 bases and J by 5 bases, with 15 bases between them. The CDR3 DNA sequence: TGCGCCAGCAGCCAGACCCGAGCTAGCCGAGATACGCAGTATTTT. Protein product: CASSQTRASRDTQYF.

This clonotype is a singleton in its sample. V and J are TRBV2 and TRBJ2-3, with TRBD2 identical over 8 bases. Germline values: CDR1 SNHLY, CDR2 FYNNEI. The ends lost 6 bases at V and 0 bases at J; junction bases unmatched: 2. The CDR3 loop spans 14 amino acids. The CDR3 nucleotides read TGTGCCAGCAGATCTAGCGGGAGCACAGATACGCAGTATTTT. It is translated as CASRSSGSTDTQYF.

This clonotype was seen only a few times. The V and J genes are TRBV7-9 and TRBJ2-3, with 9 bases matching TRBD2. Germline lookup yields CDR1 SEHNR and CDR2 FQNEAQ (reference sequence). V shed 1 base, J shed 2 bases, and the junction held 7 bases outside the gene matches. The CDR3 extends over 17 amino acids. In DNA, the CDR3 is TGTGCCAGCAGCTTAGAGGTGTCTAGCGGGAACACAGATACGCAGTATTTT. Amino acids: CASSLEVSSGNTDTQYF.

In this sample, this clonotype turned up many times. V is TRBV5-1 and J is TRBJ1-6; 7 nucleotides agree with TRBD1. The CDR3 runs 14 residues. CDR1 SGHRS and CDR2 YFSETQ come from the germline V gene. Losses at the gene ends were 4 bases for V and 7 bases for J; bases not matched to a gene: 5. In DNA form, the CDR3 reads TGCGCCAGCAGCCAGGGACAGAGCAATTCACCCCTCCACTTT. Amino acids: CASSQGQSNSPLHF.

The sample holds many counts of this clonotype. The chain employs TRBV12-3 or TRBV12-4 and TRBJ2-1; D may be TRBD2 (7 bases). V was clipped by 4 bases and J by 9 bases, with 16 bases between them. The CDR3 is 14 amino acids. CDR3 bases: TGTGCCAGCAGTTCGAGGGGGGGCCGGGTTGAGCAGTTCTTC. As protein: CASSSRGGRVEQFF.

This clonotype showed up many times. The CDR3 DNA follows: TGCGCCAGCAGCCAAGACATTGGGTTCGGCTACACCTTC. This gives the protein CASSQDIGFGYTF. This rearrangement joins TRBV5-1 to TRBJ1-2; D not certain. This CDR3 is built from 13 residues. Germline-derived CDR1 and CDR2 are SGHRS and YFSETQ. V lost 4 bases and J 8 bases, leaving 15 bases between the germline ends.

This clonotype was observed a few times. CDR3 sequence (DNA): TGTGCCAGCAGTTACAGGAGGACTAAGCCCAGTTCGGAGACCCAGTACTTC. It encodes CASSYRRTKPSSETQYF. V and J are TRBV6-5 and TRBJ2-5, with D possibly being TRBD2 (6 bases). CDR3 length: 17 residues. Trimming removed 2 bases at V and 5 bases at J, with 21 bases between. Germline V gene data show CDR1 as MNHEY and CDR2 as SVGAGI.

This clonotype was found a few times. The chain has TRBV18 and TRBJ2-7; TRBD1 or TRBD2 may be the D gene (5 bases each). CDR3 size: 17 residues. CDR1 KGHSH and CDR2 LQKENI come from the germline V gene. Trimming cost V 4 bases and J 0 bases, with 19 bases left between them. DNA of the CDR3: TGTGCCAGCTCACTGTCTCGGGGACGGAGTATCTCCTACGAGCAGTACTTC. Its protein product is CASSLSRGRSISYEQYF.

This clonotype came up a few times. The chain has TRBV20-1 and TRBJ2-3; the D is unclear. This CDR3 is 12 amino acids long. The V end lost 3 bases, the J end lost 3 bases, and 7 bases lay between the germline ends. CDR1 DFQATT and CDR2 SNEGSKA come from the germline V gene (reference sequence). The CDR3 bases are TGCAGTGCTAGGGGAACGACAGATACGCAGTATTTT. Protein: CSARGTTDTQYF.

This chain links TRBV3-1 with TRBJ2-7; TRBD1 or TRBD2 may be the D gene (5 bases each). CDR1 is LGHDT and CDR2 is YNNKEL in the germline V gene (reference sequence). Trimming stripped 0 bases from V and 4 bases from J, with 13 bases between. This CDR3 has 15 residues. CDR3 coding DNA: TGTGCCAGCAGCCAAGAGACAGCGGCTAAGTACGAGCAGTACTTC. Translating it yields CASSQETAAKYEQYF.

The chain uses TRBV27 and TRBJ2-5, with D uncertain. The CDR3 runs 14 residues. Deletions cut 0 bases from V and 9 bases from J, with 14 bases between. Germline CDR1 and CDR2: MNHEY and SMNVEV (reference sequence). Here the CDR3 reads CASSLSAPGTAQYF. The CDR3, as DNA: TGTGCCAGCAGTTTATCAGCCCCCGGAACGGCCCAGTACTTC.

This clonotype was observed once. This chain joins TRBV6-2 or TRBV6-3 and TRBJ1-5; D is unresolved. The ends were cut back, 5 bases at V and 5 bases at J, with 13 bases in the middle. Germline assignment: CDR1 MNHEY and CDR2 SVGEGT. The CDR3 length is 14 residues. The CDR3 DNA reads as TGTGCCAGCAGTGTCAGATCATTTGATCAGCCCCAGCATTTT. Protein: CASSVRSFDQPQHF.

This clonotype was counted a few times. This chain uses TRBV20-1 with TRBJ2-1; D tentatively fits TRBD1 or TRBD2 (5 bases each). The CDR3 runs to 14 residues. Trimming removed 2 bases at V and 4 bases at J, with 12 bases between. CDR1 is DFQATT and CDR2 is SNEGSKA in the germline V gene (reference sequence). CDR3 DNA: TGCAGTGCTAGACCAGGGAGCACATACAATGAGCAGTTCTTC. Protein sequence: CSARPGSTYNEQFF.

The V call is TRBV10-3, the J call TRBJ1-3; 7 bases line up with TRBD1. Germline lookup yields CDR1 ENHRY and CDR2 SYGVKD. This CDR3 has 15 amino acids. V dropped 2 bases and J dropped 1; count of bases not matched to a gene: 2. The CDR3 here is CAISEGRGSGNTIYF. The CDR3, as DNA: TGTGCCATCAGTGAGGGCAGGGGGTCTGGAAACACCATATATTTT.

The chain recombines TRBV28 with TRBJ2-2, with TRBD2 identical over 9 bases. This CDR3 is 16 amino acids long. The V and J ends lost 2 bases and 3 bases, in that order; junction bases with no gene match: 4. Germline loops: CDR1 MDHEN, CDR2 SYDVKM. The CDR3 DNA reads as TGTGCCAGCAGTTTAAGGCTAGCGGGGTACACCGGGGAGCTGTTTTTT. It codes for CASSLRLAGYTGELFF.

This CDR3 reads CASTRGGTQNEKLFF. The DNA for the CDR3 is TGTGCCAGCACCCGAGGGGGTACGCAGAATGAAAAACTGTTTTTT. V usage is TRBV28 and J usage is TRBJ1-4; possible D gene TRBD1, 6 bases. Germline loops: CDR1 MDHEN, CDR2 SYDVKM. The CDR3 covers 15 residues. Trimming stripped 7 bases from V and 5 bases from J, with 17 bases between.

This clonotype was counted at least ten times. The rearrangement links TRBV28 to TRBJ2-3, with D perhaps matching TRBD2 (5 bases). The CDR3 is 12 amino acids. V was shortened by 8 bases and J by 2 bases, with 8 bases between the two germline ends. CDR1 is MDHEN and CDR2 is SYDVKM in the germline V gene. This CDR3 reads CASLGLTDTQYF. CDR3 nucleotide sequence: TGTGCCAGCCTTGGACTCACAGATACGCAGTATTTT.

The chain has TRBV14 and TRBJ1-4; unclear D gene. Germline V lookup: CDR1 SGHDN, CDR2 FVKESK. The V end lost 1 base, the J end lost 8 bases, and 8 bases lay between the germline ends. CDR3 length equals 13 residues. CDR3 bases: TGTGCCAGCAGCCAAGGTCGCGTGGAAAAACTGTTTTTT. It specifies CASSQGRVEKLFF.

The rearrangement uses TRBV5-5 and TRBJ1-3; D is unresolved. V gave up 1 base and J gave up 5 bases, with 10 bases separating them. Germline CDR1 reads SGHKS; CDR2 reads YYEKEE (reference sequence). The CDR3 length is 14 residues. The CDR3 coding sequence is TGTGCCAGCAGCTTGAGGGAGGCCCGAAACACCATATATTTT. Residues: CASSLREARNTIYF. The variable domain in full, with the rest retrieved from reference TRBV5-5 and TRBJ1-3, is DAGVTQSPTHLIKTRGQQVTLRCSPISGHKSVSWYQQVLGQGPQFIFQYYEKEERGRGNFPDRFSARQFPNYSSELNVNALLLGDSALYLCASSLREARNTIYFGEGSWLTVV.

The rearrangement joins TRBV5-5 to TRBJ2-7; no clear D. Trimming took off 5 bases at V and 5 bases at J, with 17 bases between the two ends. The CDR3 extends over 14 amino acids. Germline-derived CDR1 and CDR2 are SGHKS and YYEKEE (reference sequence). CDR3 region: CASRWTLIGDEQYF. CDR3 DNA: TGTGCCAGCAGATGGACCCTCATTGGCGACGAGCAGTACTTC.

This clonotype was recorded at least ten times. This rearrangement joins TRBV12-3 or TRBV12-4 to TRBJ2-7; D is possibly TRBD1 (5 bases). V dropped 0 bases and J dropped 0 bases, with 9 bases sitting between them. The CDR3 spans 15 residues. CDR3 sequence: CASSLAGASSYEQYF. CDR3 DNA: TGTGCCAGCAGTTTAGCAGGGGCTAGCTCCTACGAGCAGTACTTC.